This TCR beta chain was recorded in a study of blood T cell repertoires in COVID-19. Study context: Samples representing acute and convalescent COVID-19 were sourced from the United States, Italy and Spain. T cells, B-cell-depleted T cells, or PBMCs provided the cDNA or gDNA that served as material.

The length of the CDR3 is 17 residues. Trimming took 3 bases from V and 1 from J; bases not matched to a gene: 11. Germline V lookup: CDR1 SGHRS, CDR2 YFSETQ. In the original processing: Reference gene primers were amplified, and this amplification served to estimate nucleated cell counts. The assay was immunoSEQ multiplex PCR, and TCRdb's table has in-frame clones only and misses some. The DNA was the basis for D and trimming; V, J and clone size are from that table. The sample contains some 97,000 clones, around four fifths of which appear only once. This clonotype was sampled from a man in his 70s with active or convalescent COVID-19. The gene calls are TRBV5-1 and TRBJ1-1; 8 bases line up with TRBD1. Sequenced material: peripheral blood. The CDR3: CASSSDRAGRRNTEAFF. DNA for the CDR3: TGCGCCAGCAGCTCGGACAGGGCCGGTCGAAGGAACACTGAAGCTTTCTTT.